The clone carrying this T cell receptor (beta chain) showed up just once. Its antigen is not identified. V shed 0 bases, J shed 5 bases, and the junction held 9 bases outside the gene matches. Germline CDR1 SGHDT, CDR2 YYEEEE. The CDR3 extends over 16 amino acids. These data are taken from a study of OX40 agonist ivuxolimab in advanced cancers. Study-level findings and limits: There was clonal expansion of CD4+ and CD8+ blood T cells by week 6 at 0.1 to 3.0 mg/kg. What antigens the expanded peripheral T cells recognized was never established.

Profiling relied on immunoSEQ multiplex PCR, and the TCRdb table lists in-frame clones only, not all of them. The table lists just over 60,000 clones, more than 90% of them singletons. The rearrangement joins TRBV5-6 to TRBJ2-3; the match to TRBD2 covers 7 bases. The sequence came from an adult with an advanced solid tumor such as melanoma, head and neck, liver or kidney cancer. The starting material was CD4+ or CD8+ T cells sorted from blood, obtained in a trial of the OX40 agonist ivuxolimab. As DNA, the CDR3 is TGTGCCAGCAGCTTGGTCAGGACTAGTTCCATAGATACGCAGTATTTT. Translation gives CASSLVRTSSIDTQYF. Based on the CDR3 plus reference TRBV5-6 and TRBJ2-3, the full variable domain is DAGVTQSPTHLIKTRGQQVTLRCSPKSGHDTVSWYQQALGQGPQFIFQYYEEEERQRGNFPDRFSGHQFPNYSSELNVNALLLGDSALYLCASSLVRTSSIDTQYFGPGTRLTVL.